These 18 T cell receptor beta chains share one sample of origin, sequenced in a study of CD8+CD57+ T cells in acquired aplastic anemia. TCR beta VDJ and CDR3 profiling used genomic DNA as template. TCRdb itself ran the reads through MiXCR, one entry per CDR3 protein. Among around 170,000 distinct CDR3 sequences listed, around half were seen once. Whoever was chosen for sequencing had shown CD8+CD57+ cell expansion by flow cytometry. Sequenced: sorted CD4+, CD8+, or CD8+CD57+ T cells (not recorded which) from PBMCs. The receptors were sampled from a human donor with aplastic anemia.

This clonotype was picked up many times. The chain carries TRBV11-3 and TRBJ2-3; D is undetermined. Germline-derived CDR1 and CDR2 are SGHNT and YENEEA. The CDR3 has 16 amino acids. V shed 1 base and J shed 2 bases, with 13 bases lying between them. The CDR3 spells CASSLGQPSYTDTQYF. In DNA form, the CDR3 reads TGTGCCAGCAGCTTAGGGCAGCCAAGTTACACAGATACGCAGTATTTT.

V usage is TRBV12-3 or TRBV12-4 and J usage is TRBJ2-3; TRBD2 agrees at 7 bases. Trimming removed 7 bases from V and 4 bases from J; junction bases left unmatched: 11. The CDR3 has 15 amino acids. The CDR3 DNA sequence: TGTGCCAGCATGGGGGGAGGGTTCGATGCAGATACGCAGTATTTT. It specifies CASMGGGFDADTQYF.

This clonotype showed up many times. Here the CDR3 DNA reads TGTGCCAGCAGCTCAATACTAGCGGGGCCTAGCACAGATACGCAGTATTTT. Translating gives CASSSILAGPSTDTQYF. The V call is TRBV5-4, the J call TRBJ2-3, with 10 bases that match TRBD2. The CDR3 runs to 17 residues. In germline, CDR1 is SGHNT, CDR2 YYREEE (reference sequence). J lost 0 bases, V lost 3 bases, and 7 bases had no gene match.

This clonotype has ten or more counts. The chain uses TRBV11-3 and TRBJ1-1; the D gene is possibly TRBD1 (6 bases). V gave up 5 bases and J gave up 0 bases, with 10 bases separating them. The length of the CDR3 is 14 residues. The germline CDR1 and CDR2 sequences are SGHNT and YENEEA. This CDR3 is CASSPQGVNTEAFF. The CDR3 DNA follows: TGTGCCAGCAGCCCACAGGGCGTGAACACTGAAGCTTTCTTT. The full variable domain, rest sourced from reference TRBV11-3 and TRBJ1-1, is EAGVVQSPRYKIIEKKQPVAFWCNPISGHNTLYWYLQNLGQGPELLIRYENEEAVDDSQLPKDRFSAERLKGVDSTLKIQPAELGDSAVYLCASSPQGVNTEAFFGQGTRLTVV.

The genes are TRBV10-3 and TRBJ1-1; 9 bases fit TRBD1. The germline V gene has CDR1 ENHRY and CDR2 SYGVKD. J gave up 4 bases and V 3 bases, and 6 bases lay outside the gene matches. The CDR3 extends over 15 amino acids. The CDR3 DNA sequence: TGTGCCATCAGTGAACCCGACAGGGGGGGCACTGAAGCTTTCTTT. It encodes CAISEPDRGGTEAFF.

This clonotype was found many times. The gene calls are TRBV5-1 and TRBJ2-7, with D perhaps TRBD2 (6 bases). Germline-derived CDR1 and CDR2 are SGHRS and YFSETQ. Trimming left V 4 bases short and J 0 bases short, with 14 bases between. The CDR3 spans 15 residues. The CDR3 DNA sequence: TGCGCCAGCAGCCCAAGAGGCGGGAACTCCTACGAGCAGTACTTC. Translating gives CASSPRGGNSYEQYF.

CDR3 DNA sequence: TGTGCCACCAACGACCACCCCGGGACAGCTGAAGAGACCCAGTACTTC. Amino acids: CATNDHPGTAEETQYF. This rearrangement joins TRBV10-3 to TRBJ2-5; TRBD1 matches 7 bases. CDR1 is ENHRY and CDR2 is SYGVKD in the germline V gene. V shed 10 bases and J 3 bases; nucleotides not matched to a gene: 17. The CDR3 consists of 16 residues.

The gene calls are TRBV5-6 and TRBJ1-5; TRBD1 matches 9 bases. The CDR3 totals 15 residues. V dropped 0 bases and J dropped 6; count of bases not matched to a gene: 4. Germline V gene lookup returns CDR1 SGHDT and CDR2 YYEEEE. CDR3 protein: CASSLDRGLGQPQHF. The CDR3, as DNA: TGTGCCAGCAGCTTGGACAGGGGGCTTGGTCAGCCCCAGCATTTT.

This clonotype was recorded many times. This sequence joins TRBV4-1 and TRBJ2-1, with 7 bases that match TRBD1. The V gene's germline CDR1 is MGHRA and CDR2 YSYEKL. Losses at the gene ends were 1 base for V and 9 bases for J; bases not matched to a gene: 3. The CDR3 is made up of 13 amino acids. CDR3 in DNA: TGCGCCAGCAGCCAAGGTGACAGGGCTGAGCAGTTCTTC. Translating gives CASSQGDRAEQFF.

The J gene is TRBJ2-1, the V gene TRBV14; 7 bases match TRBD2. This CDR3 has 11 amino acids. Trimming at V came to 4 bases and at J to 11 bases, leaving 2 bases not matched to a gene. Germline-derived CDR1 and CDR2 are SGHDN and FVKESK. CDR3 sequence reads: CASSPGGQQFF. Written as DNA, the CDR3 is TGTGCCAGCAGCCCGGGGGGACAGCAGTTCTTC.

This clonotype appeared a few times. This CDR3 reads CASSQGAGGAGELFF. The CDR3 nucleotides read TGTGCCAGCAGCCAAGGAGCGGGCGGCGCCGGGGAGCTGTTTTTT. The chain has TRBV4-2 and TRBJ2-2; perhaps TRBD2 as D (6 bases). Germline values: CDR1 LGHNA, CDR2 YNFKEQ. V was clipped by 1 base and J by 6 bases, with 12 bases between them. The CDR3 is 15 amino acids.

The chain is built from TRBV7-9 and TRBJ1-1; D call uncertain. The CDR3 covers 12 residues. V was shortened by 8 bases and J by 1 base, with 8 bases between the two germline ends. Germline V lookup: CDR1 SEHNR, CDR2 FQNEAQ (reference sequence). Here the CDR3 reads CASVPQNTEAFF. The CDR3 DNA sequence: TGTGCCAGCGTACCACAGAACACTGAAGCTTTCTTT.

Remarks on this clonotype: Compared with germline, one end of the junction differs, possibly owing to a read error. This chain joins TRBV10-3 and TRBJ1-3; no reliable D call. CDR3 length: 14 residues. Germline assignment: CDR1 ENHRY and CDR2 SYGVKD. CDR3 nucleotides: TGTGCCATCAGGGACGTAGACTCTGGAAACGCCATATATTTT. Its translation is CAIRDVDSGNAIYF.

The rearrangement links TRBV5-1 to TRBJ2-1; 7 positions match TRBD1. The CDR3 is 15 amino acids. Germline V lookup: CDR1 SGHRS, CDR2 YFSETQ. J gave up 0 bases and V 5 bases, and 5 bases lay outside the gene matches. The CDR3: CASRGQSGSYNEQFF. DNA for the CDR3: TGCGCCAGCAGGGGACAGTCGGGCTCCTACAATGAGCAGTTCTTC.

V is TRBV19 and J is TRBJ2-5; TRBD2 agrees at 8 bases. V was pared by 8 bases and J by 4 bases, with 12 bases of the junction left unmatched. CDR3 length: 15 residues. Per the germline V gene, CDR1 is LNHDA and CDR2 is SQIVND (reference sequence). In DNA form, the CDR3 reads TGTGCCAGTCAGACCCTAGCGGGCATAGTAGAGACCCAGTACTTC. It is translated as CASQTLAGIVETQYF.

J is TRBJ2-7 and V is TRBV7-9, with D uncertain. Trimming took off 2 bases at V and 3 bases at J, with 11 bases between the two ends. The CDR3 has 14 residues. CDR1 is SEHNR, CDR2 FQNEAQ, per germline (reference sequence). The CDR3 sequence: CASSLIGGVYEQYF. CDR3 sequence (DNA): TGTGCCAGCAGCTTAATCGGCGGAGTCTACGAGCAGTACTTC.

The chain is built from TRBV11-2 and TRBJ2-3; 7 bases align to TRBD2. Trimming at V came to 11 bases and at J to 0 bases, leaving 17 bases not matched to a gene. Germline CDR1 reads SGHAT; CDR2 reads FQNNGV. The CDR3 spans 17 residues. CDR3 nucleotide sequence: TGTGCCCGACCGGAAGAGCGGGGACCCGCTAGCACAGATACGCAGTATTTT. It encodes CARPEERGPASTDTQYF.

This clonotype was seen more than once but under ten times. The V and J genes are TRBV7-6 and TRBJ1-6; 9 nucleotides line up with TRBD1. CDR1 and CDR2 (germline): SGHVS, FNYEAQ. Losses at the gene ends were 5 bases for V and 10 bases for J; bases not matched to a gene: 15. The CDR3 spans 17 residues. This CDR3 is CASSPRGDRVKMSPLHF. CDR3 bases: TGTGCCAGCAGCCCCCGGGGGGACAGGGTAAAAATGTCACCCCTCCACTTT.